This T cell receptor (beta chain) derives from a study of cytomegalovirus exposure and HLA in healthy donors. Study-wide results and limits: For most TCR sequences rarity was the rule, although some public TCRs occurred in many donors. The authors enumerated over 150 TCR beta chains as linked to cytomegalovirus.

Clones were read by immunoSEQ multiplex PCR, and TCRdb kept only the in-frame ones, dropping some. The sample comprises about 140,000 clones, roughly 86% of which are singletons, and roughly 4.5% rests with the top ten. With respect to this clone: Its antigen is as yet unknown.

This TCR derives from a man between 18 and 35 years old in good health and CMV-seropositive. Specimen: PBMCs.

The CDR3: CATSRDFPSGAVPRGTDTQYF. The DNA of the CDR3 is TGTGCCACCAGCAGAGATTTCCCTAGCGGAGCTGTTCCTCGAGGGACAGATACGCAGTATTTT. The gene calls are TRBV15 and TRBJ2-3; 7 positions agree with TRBD2. The CDR3 sequence is 21 residues long. Germline CDR1 and CDR2: LNHNV and YYDKDF (reference sequence). With 0 bases clipped from V and 3 bases from J, the junction kept 21 bases outside the gene matches.